This TCR beta chain stems from a study of CD8 T cells in Susac syndrome. Sequencing of TCR beta was carried out in blood CD8+ and CD4+ T cells. TEMRA cells were FACS-enriched, unlike CD8+ and CD4+ T cells, which were negatively isolated. Study observations and caveats: As acknowledged by the study, its TCR sequencing and HLA analysis included a relatively small number of individuals.

A remark on this clonotype: The antigen remains unidentified.

It was with random hexamers that roughly 0.45 to 1 ug RNA was reverse transcribed. The CDR3 of TCR beta was amplified by immunoSEQ multiplex PCR across 54 Vbeta and 13 Jbeta. TCRdb recomputed calls from the immunoSEQ multiplex PCR reads with MiXCR, one row per CDR3 protein. The data show some 450,000 distinct CDR3 sequences, approximately 85% seen once. Sequencing used CD8+ T cells from PBMCs. The sequence derives from a human donor with multiple sclerosis.

Here the CDR3 reads CASSPRVAGLYQETQYF. CDR3 nucleotide sequence: TGTGCCAGCAGCCCACGGGTAGCGGGGCTGTACCAAGAGACCCAGTACTTC. V gene TRBV7-6 combines with J gene TRBJ2-5; TRBD2 agrees at 8 bases. CDR1 and CDR2 from the germline V gene are SGHVS and FNYEAQ. The V segment lost 5 bases and the J segment 0 bases; nucleotides outside the gene matches: 11. The length of the CDR3 is 17 residues.